The 14 T cell receptor beta chains listed next were all sequenced from one sample in a study of early T cells in non-severe SARS-CoV-2 infection. TCRdb analysed the 5' RACE reads with MiXCR anew, one entry per CDR3 protein. The repertoire holds about 77,000 distinct CDR3 sequences, with around 5% as singletons. The sample consisted of whole blood, taken at baseline. The receptors were sampled from an adult who was a healthcare worker with PCR-confirmed SARS-CoV-2 infection or an uninfected control (not recorded which).

This clonotype came up many times. The rearrangement links TRBV18 to TRBJ2-1; perhaps TRBD1 as D (5 bases). The CDR3 is 14 residues long. From germline, CDR1 is KGHSH and CDR2 LQKENI. V gave up 2 bases and J gave up 5 bases, with 10 bases separating them. The CDR3 DNA sequence: TGTGCCAGCTCACCATCGACAGATAACAATGAGCAGTTCTTC. This sequence encodes CASSPSTDNNEQFF.

This clonotype was detected many times. The rearrangement uses TRBV20-1 and TRBJ2-1; no definite D call. Deletions cut 8 bases from V and 0 bases from J, with 14 bases between. The CDR3 loop spans 14 amino acids. CDR1 is DFQATT, CDR2 SNEGSKA, per germline (reference sequence). The chain's CDR3 is CSCPGSDSYNEQFF. The CDR3 region has the DNA TGCAGTTGCCCCGGATCCGACTCCTACAATGAGCAGTTCTTC.

This clonotype has a count of ten or more. The J gene is TRBJ2-1, the V gene TRBV12-3 or TRBV12-4, with 7 bases identical to TRBD1. This CDR3 contains 15 residues. The junction had 13 bases not matched to a gene; V was cut back by 5 bases and J by 9 bases. In DNA, the CDR3 is TGTGCCAGCAGTCTTCAGGGGGTTCGAGAGAGTGAGCAGTTCTTC. Its translation is CASSLQGVRESEQFF.

The table lists this clonotype with many counts. DNA of the CDR3: TGCAGTGCTAGAGATTGGGGAGCTAGCGCAATTTACAATGAGCAGTTCTTC. It codes for CSARDWGASAIYNEQFF. This chain connects TRBV20-1 to TRBJ2-1, with D perhaps TRBD2 (6 bases). Per germline, CDR1 DFQATT and CDR2 SNEGSKA (reference sequence). Trimming took off 0 bases at V and 4 bases at J, with 19 bases between the two ends. The CDR3 is made up of 17 amino acids.

This clonotype was detected a few times. The chain carries TRBV19 and TRBJ2-1; perhaps TRBD1 as D (6 bases). V was shortened by 1 base and J by 4 bases, with 14 bases between the two germline ends. This CDR3 comprises 16 residues. The V gene's germline CDR1 is LNHDA and CDR2 SQIVND (reference sequence). The CDR3 sequence: CASSIVGDTGYNEQFF. As DNA, the CDR3 is TGTGCCAGTAGTATAGTAGGGGACACCGGTTACAATGAGCAGTTCTTC. The full variable domain, rest sourced from reference TRBV19 and TRBJ2-1, is DGGITQSPKYLFRKEGQNVTLSCEQNLNHDAMYWYRQDPGQGLRLIYYSQIVNDFQKGDIAEGYSVSREKKESFPLTVTSAQKNPTAFYLCASSIVGDTGYNEQFFGPGTRLTVL.

This sequence joins TRBV11-2 and TRBJ2-7; 7 bases line up with TRBD1. The CDR3 loop spans 15 amino acids. V lost 5 bases, J lost 2 bases, and 9 bases stayed unmatched. Per germline, CDR1 SGHAT and CDR2 FQNNGV. CDR3 sequence (DNA): TGTGCCAGCAGCGACTTGACAGGGTCCCCCTACGAGCAGTACTTC. This encodes CASSDLTGSPYEQYF.

This clonotype was observed at least ten times. The J gene is TRBJ1-2, the V gene TRBV28; D gene uncertain. CDR1 and CDR2 from the germline V gene are MDHEN and SYDVKM. With 6 bases removed from V and 5 bases from J, the gap between germline ends came to 7 bases. The CDR3 runs 11 residues. CDR3: CASSGLYGYTF. CDR3 coding DNA: TGTGCCAGCAGCGGTTTGTATGGCTACACCTTC.

The rearrangement links TRBV27 to TRBJ2-3; 7 bases are shared with TRBD2. CDR1 is MNHEY, CDR2 SMNVEV, per germline (reference sequence). This CDR3 is built from 19 residues. After removal of 0 bases from V and 0 bases from J, the junction contained 12 bases not matched to a gene. The CDR3 bases are TGTGCCAGCAGTTTATCCCCGGGGGATAGCGGGCTCAGCACAGATACGCAGTATTTT. Its protein product is CASSLSPGDSGLSTDTQYF.

This clonotype has ten or more counts. The rearrangement joins TRBV2 to TRBJ2-2; D is unclear. The ends were cut back, 6 bases at V and 3 bases at J, with 5 bases in the middle. The CDR3 has 12 amino acids. CDR1 is SNHLY and CDR2 is FYNNEI in the germline V gene. The DNA of the CDR3 is TGTGCCAGCAGACGCGACACCGGGGAGCTGTTTTTT. It encodes CASRRDTGELFF.

As concerns this clonotype: This may be a read error: a much more frequent sequence differs by one nucleotide. The V and J genes are TRBV20-1 and TRBJ1-1; D uncertain. Per the germline V gene, CDR1 is DFQATT and CDR2 is SNEGSKA (reference sequence). The V and J ends lost 0 bases and 7 bases respectively, with 9 bases between them. This CDR3 region has 12 residues. CDR3 bases: TGCAGTGCTAGAGATACAGTGGTTGAAGCTTTCTTT. Translating it yields CSARDTVVEAFF.

This clonotype was recorded at least ten times. The V and J genes are TRBV20-1 and TRBJ2-7; no clear D gene. Germline V gene sequence: CDR1 DFQATT, CDR2 SNEGSKA (reference sequence). The CDR3 extends over 15 amino acids. V lost 3 bases to trimming and J lost 0 bases, with 15 bases between them. CDR3 region: CSASPPPTNSYEQYF. DNA for the CDR3: TGCAGTGCTAGCCCCCCGCCCACCAACTCCTACGAGCAGTACTTC.

Of note for this clonotype: A much larger clone differs by one base, so this may be a read error. This rearrangement joins TRBV11-2 to TRBJ1-6; 7 bases fit TRBD1. Germline CDR1 is SGHAT and CDR2 is FQNNGV. The CDR3 totals 15 residues. CDR3 in amino acids: CASSPLRGQRSPIHF. The CDR3 DNA is TGTGCCAGCAGCCCTTTGAGGGGGCAGAGGTCACCCATCCACTTT. The full variable domain, rest sourced from reference TRBV11-2 and TRBJ1-6, is EAGVAQSPRYKIIEKRQSVAFWCNPISGHATLYWYQQILGQGPKLLIQFQNNGVVDDSQLPKDRFSAERLKGVDSTLKIQPAKLEDSAVYLCASSPLRGQRSPIHFGNGTRLTVT.

There are many counts of this clonotype. CDR3 loop: CASSDTGTGVETQYF. In DNA form, the CDR3 reads TGTGCCAGCAGTGATACCGGGACAGGGGTAGAGACCCAGTACTTC. The chain has TRBV25-1 and TRBJ2-5; 10 bases agree with TRBD1. V shed 3 bases, J shed 4 bases, and the junction held 5 bases outside the gene matches. Germline loops: CDR1 MGHDK, CDR2 SYGVNS. The CDR3 runs 15 residues.

Comments on this clonotype: A read error is possible here, since a much larger clone lies one base away. The chain carries TRBV20-1 and TRBJ2-7; 8 nucleotides align to TRBD2. The CDR3 covers 14 residues. Germline V CDR1 and CDR2: DFQATT, SNEGSKA (reference sequence). CDR3 in amino acids: CSARIGRASFEQHF. The DNA of the CDR3 is TGCAGTGCTAGGATCGGGAGGGCTTCGTTCGAGCAGCACTTC.